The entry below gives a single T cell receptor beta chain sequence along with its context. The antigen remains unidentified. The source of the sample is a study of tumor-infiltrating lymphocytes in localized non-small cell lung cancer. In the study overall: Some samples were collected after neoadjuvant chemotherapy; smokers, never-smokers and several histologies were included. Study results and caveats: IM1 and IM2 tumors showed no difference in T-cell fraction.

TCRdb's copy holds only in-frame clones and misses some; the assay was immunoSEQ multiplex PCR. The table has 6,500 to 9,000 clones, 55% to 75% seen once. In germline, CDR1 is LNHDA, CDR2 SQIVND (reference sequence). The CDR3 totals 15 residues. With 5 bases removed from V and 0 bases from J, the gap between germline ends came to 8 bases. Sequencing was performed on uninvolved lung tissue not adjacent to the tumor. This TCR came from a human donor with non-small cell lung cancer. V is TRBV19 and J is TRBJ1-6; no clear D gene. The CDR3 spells CASSGGSSYNSPLHF. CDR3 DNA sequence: TGTGCCAGTAGTGGAGGGAGCTCCTATAATTCACCCCTCCACTTT.